The present T cell receptor (beta chain) was sequenced within a study of T cell changes during pregnancy in multiple sclerosis. The J segment lost 6 bases and the V segment lost 2 bases, leaving 3 bases of the junction unmatched. The CDR3 extends over 13 amino acids. CDR1 and CDR2 (germline): SGHTA, FQGNSA. Here immunoSEQ multiplex PCR was the method, and the copy in TCRdb shows in-frame clones only, minus some. The table lists approximately 44,000 clones, 85% to 95% of them singletons, with 0.52% in the top ten. This clonotype originated in a female donor with multiple sclerosis, enrolled in a pregnancy study. The V gene is TRBV7-2, the J gene TRBJ2-7, with 8 bases lining up with TRBD2. Source: CD4+ T cells from peripheral blood mononuclear cells, taken in the third trimester of pregnancy. CDR3 in amino acids: CASSLTSGGEQYF. The CDR3 nucleotides read TGTGCCAGCAGCTTAACTAGCGGAGGCGAGCAGTACTTC.